This T cell receptor (beta chain) stems from a study of blood T cell repertoires in COVID-19. Study-wide background: T cells, B-cell-depleted T cells, or PBMCs provided the cDNA or gDNA that served as material.

This clone was counted only a few times. The assay was immunoSEQ multiplex PCR, and TCRdb's table has in-frame clones only and misses some. The sample carries about 160,000 clones, 85% recorded once. V was shortened by 0 bases and J by 6 bases, with 11 bases between the two germline ends. Germline CDR1 is SGHTA and CDR2 is FQGNSA. The CDR3 contains 14 residues. The TCR originated in a human donor with acute or convalescent COVID-19. The donor label of this sample is uncertain. The chain has TRBV7-2 and TRBJ1-2; D unresolved. Sequencing input: peripheral blood. CDR3 DNA sequence: TGTGCCAGCAGCTTAGCCCCTCGGTCCGATGGCTACACCTTC. Translating gives CASSLAPRSDGYTF.